This note documents a single T cell receptor (beta chain) sequence. This clone was seen more than once but under ten times. There is no known antigen for this receptor. Per-nucleotide qualities are absent, and no much larger clonotype sits a single base away. This sample is part of a study of blood T cell repertoires in COVID-19 (dated by TCRdb to about 2020). Looking at the study overall: Samples covering the acute and convalescent phases of COVID-19 were provided by collaborators in the United States, Italy and Spain. The material from the prospective study consisted of cDNA or gDNA derived from T cells, B-cell-depleted T cells, or PBMCs. Deeply sampled blood TCRbeta repertoires from subjects exposed to, actively infected with, or recovered from COVID-19 were included in the dataset. A freely available public database, intended as a resource for researchers studying the immune response to SARS-CoV-2, is where the repertoires were released. Samples were obtained from the ongoing ImmuneRACE study (first 160 participants) and from 1,254 subjects provided by 6 global collaborators. Nearly every sample came with metadata listing a de-identified subject ID, COVID-19 status, age in years and sex. HLA class I and class II types, where available, came from metadata supplied by the sample provider rather than from assay-based typing.

Each collaborating institution followed its own protocols to collect whole blood in K2EDTA tubes. For TCRbeta analysis, collaborator samples were shipped as frozen whole blood, as isolated PBMCs, or as DNA extracted from either sample type. What the research found in general, with its limitations: The amount of clinical and demographic metadata varied by source and participant and was provided uncurated.

CDR1 SNHLY and CDR2 FYNNEI were looked up in the germline V gene. Inclusive of the bounding cysteine and phenylalanine, the CDR3 is 14 residues long. Only the CDR3 DNA is retained, 42 bases long and in frame from the first base. Relative to germline, V is missing 6 bases and J is missing 2 bases, with 7 bases of the junction outside any gene match. The immunoSEQ Assay, a bias-controlled multiplex PCR, was used to amplify TCRbeta CDR3 regions from genomic DNA. The authors processed their data as follows. The number of nucleated cells in each sample was estimated by amplification of reference gene primers within the assay. To quantify the absolute abundance of each unique TCRbeta CDR3 rearrangement, sequence reads were collapsed and filtered. For each sample, productive Simpson clonality was calculated as the square root of Simpson's diversity index across productive rearrangements. Not all clones reach the TCRdb copy of this immuneACCESS table, which keeps in-frame sequences only. Checked studies attribute under half of the gap to unresolved V genes and leave the rest unexplained. The DNA was the basis for D and trimming; V, J and clone size are from that table. For this sample the table gives tens of thousands of clones, of which over 75% were detected only once. The ten biggest clones cover 20% to 30% of the sample.

This TCR was recovered from an older woman with acute or convalescent COVID-19. Sequencing was carried out using peripheral blood. This chain is built from TRBV2 and TRBJ2-7, and TRBD1 aligns with 7 junction nucleotides. The CDR3 reads CASSAPGQTYEQYF. The DNA sequence reads TGTGCCAGCAGCGCACCGGGACAGACCTACGAGCAGTACTTC.